A selection of T cell receptor beta chains follows, all from one sample in a study of shared clonotypes between healthy human individuals. Assay used: immunoSEQ multiplex PCR; TCRdb lists only in-frame clones, some missing. The repertoire has approximately 640,000 clones, roughly 87% of them found once; the top ten carry 30% to 35%. The sample was memory CD8+ T cells from PBMCs. The receptor set was obtained from a man aged 18 to 29 in good health. Some clones in this sample may be carry-over from other donors' samples. Each CDR3 is given with its conserved first and last residue. Each record gives: J gene, V gene, D gene, CDR3 length, clone size, CDR3 DNA, CDR3 protein. A D gene is named only where the DNA matches it firmly. The size of a clone is reported for some rows only, either as once, few or many, or as a class for expanded clones.

TRBJ2-7,TRBV13,NA,18,once,TGTGCCAGCAGCTTAGGACCCCGTTGGGGGAGGCCCTCCTACGAGCAGTACTTC,CASSLGPRWGRPSYEQYF
TRBJ1-2,TRBV11-2,TRBD1,13,NA,TGTGCCAGCAGTTTGGGACAGAGCTATGGCTACACCTTC,CASSLGQSYGYTF
TRBJ1-1,TRBV27,NA,14,many,TGTGCCAGCAGTTTAGTTAGGGGGGGCACTGAAGCTTTCTTT,CASSLVRGGTEAFF
TRBJ2-5,TRBV7-8,NA,12,NA,TGTGCCAGCAGCCACCGTTCAGAGACCCAGTACTTC,CASSHRSETQYF
TRBJ1-2,TRBV10-3,TRBD1,13,many,TGTGCCATCAGTGGACAGGGGGCCTACGGCTACACCTTC,CAISGQGAYGYTF
TRBJ2-3,TRBV7-8,NA,14,NA,TGTGCCAGCAGCAACCGGGTTACCGTAGATACGCAGTATTTT,CASSNRVTVDTQYF
TRBJ2-2,TRBV7-8,TRBD2,16,NA,TGTGCCAGCAGCCCGGGACTAGCGGGAGGGCCCGGGGAGCTGTTTTTT,CASSPGLAGGPGELFF
TRBJ2-2,TRBV5-1,TRBD2,16,NA,TGCGCCAGCAGCTTGGAATGGGCTAGCGGTACCGGGGAGCTGTTTTTT,CASSLEWASGTGELFF
TRBJ2-7,TRBV7-9,NA,11,NA,TGTGCCAGCAGCCCGGGACCTGAGCAGTACTTC,CASSPGPEQYF
TRBJ2-1,TRBV19,TRBD2,15,NA,TGTGCCAGTACCCTTGGAACTAGCGGCTACAATGAGCAGTTCTTC,CASTLGTSGYNEQFF
TRBJ1-1,TRBV28,NA,13,NA,TGTGCCAGCAGCCTCCCGTGGGGAACTGAAGCTTTCTTT,CASSLPWGTEAFF
TRBJ1-1,TRBV4-2,TRBD1,15,NA,TGTGCCAGCAGCCGCTACAGGGGGATGAACACTGAAGCTTTCTTT,CASSRYRGMNTEAFF
TRBJ2-1,TRBV4-1,TRBD2,17,NA,TGCGCCAGCAGCTGGACTAGCGGGGAGAGCTCCTACAATGAGCAGTTCTTC,CASSWTSGESSYNEQFF
TRBJ2-7,TRBV19,NA,15,NA,TGTGCCAGTAGTATAGCGACGGGGAGCTCCTACGAGCAGTACTTC,CASSIATGSSYEQYF
TRBJ2-1,TRBV18,TRBD1,14,NA,TGTGCCAGCTCACCAGGGACAGGGTACAATGAGCAGTTCTTC,CASSPGTGYNEQFF
TRBJ2-1,TRBV29-1,TRBD2,14,NA,TGCAGCGTTGCGGGGCGGGGGACCTACAATGAGCAGTTCTTC,CSVAGRGTYNEQFF
TRBJ2-1,TRBV6-5,NA,13,NA,TGTGCCAGTGGCGCATCCTCCTACAATGAGCAGTTCTTC,CASGASSYNEQFF
TRBJ2-7,TRBV29-1,NA,11,NA,TGCAGCGGAGGATTTCTGGGGGAGCAGTACTTC,CSGGFLGEQYF
TRBJ2-7,TRBV28,NA,14,NA,TGTGCCAGCAGTTTACATTCCCAGAGCTACGAGCAGTACTTC,CASSLHSQSYEQYF
TRBJ2-7,TRBV9,NA,14,many,TGTGCCAGCAGCGTAGCGGGAACCGCGGACGAGCAGTACTTC,CASSVAGTADEQYF
TRBJ2-1,TRBV7-6,NA,15,NA,TGTGCCAGCAGCTTAGAGTCAGGGACAAGGGATGAGCAGTTCTTC,CASSLESGTRDEQFF
TRBJ2-1,TRBV4-1,TRBD2,16,NA,TGCGCCAGCAGCCAAGGGGTCACTAGCGTGGCCAATGAGCAGTTCTTC,CASSQGVTSVANEQFF
TRBJ2-7,TRBV29-1,TRBD1,15,NA,TGCAGCGCCCGCGCCGAGGGGACAGCAGTTTACGAGCAGTACTTC,CSARAEGTAVYEQYF
TRBJ2-3,TRBV5-8,NA,15,NA,TGTGCCAGCAGCGCAGCAGGAGTTAGCACAGATACGCAGTATTTT,CASSAAGVSTDTQYF
TRBJ2-7,TRBV7-9,NA,14,NA,TGTGCCAGCAGCTTAGCAGAAGGACGGGAAACCCAGTACTTC,CASSLAEGRETQYF
TRBJ2-2,TRBV6-1,NA,14,NA,TGTGCCAGTTGGGACACGCAAACTACCGGGGAGCTGTTTTTT,CASWDTQTTGELFF
TRBJ1-3,TRBV4-1,TRBD1,18,NA,TGCGCCAGCAGCCAAGGCGAAATCGGGACAGCCTCTGGAAACACCATATATTTT,CASSQGEIGTASGNTIYF
TRBJ2-1,TRBV7-9,NA,12,NA,TGTGCCAGCAGCTTACATTGGGATGAGCAGTTCTTC,CASSLHWDEQFF
TRBJ1-5,TRBV27,NA,16,NA,TGTGCCAGCAGTTTATCGGCAGAGTATAGCAATCAGCCCCAGCATTTT,CASSLSAEYSNQPQHF
TRBJ1-2,TRBV28,NA,15,once,TGTGCCAGCAGTTTACCGGGACTGTCTAACTATGGCTACACCTTC,CASSLPGLSNYGYTF
TRBJ2-2,TRBV6-1,TRBD2,17,NA,TGTGCCAGCAGTGAAGATCTCCTAGCGGGGAACACCGGGGAGCTGTTTTTT,CASSEDLLAGNTGELFF
TRBJ2-3,TRBV9,NA,17,NA,TGTGCCAGCAGCGTAACGCCGGGACTCTCTAGCACAGATACGCAGTATTTT,CASSVTPGLSSTDTQYF